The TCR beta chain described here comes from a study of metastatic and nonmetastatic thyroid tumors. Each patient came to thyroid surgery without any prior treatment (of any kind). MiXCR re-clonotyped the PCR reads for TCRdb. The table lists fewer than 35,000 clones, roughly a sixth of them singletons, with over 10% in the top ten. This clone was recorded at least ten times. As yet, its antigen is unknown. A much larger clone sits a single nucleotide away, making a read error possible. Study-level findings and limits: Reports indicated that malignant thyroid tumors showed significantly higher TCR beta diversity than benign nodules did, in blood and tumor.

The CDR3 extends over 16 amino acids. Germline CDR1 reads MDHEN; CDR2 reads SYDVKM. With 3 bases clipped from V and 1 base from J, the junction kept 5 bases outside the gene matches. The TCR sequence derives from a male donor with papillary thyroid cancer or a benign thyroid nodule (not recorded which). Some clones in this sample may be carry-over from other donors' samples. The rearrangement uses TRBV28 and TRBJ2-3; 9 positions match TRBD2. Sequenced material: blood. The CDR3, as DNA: TGTGCCAGCAGTTTTCGGCGGGGGGGGGGCACAGATACGCAGTATTTT. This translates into CASSFRRGGGTDTQYF.